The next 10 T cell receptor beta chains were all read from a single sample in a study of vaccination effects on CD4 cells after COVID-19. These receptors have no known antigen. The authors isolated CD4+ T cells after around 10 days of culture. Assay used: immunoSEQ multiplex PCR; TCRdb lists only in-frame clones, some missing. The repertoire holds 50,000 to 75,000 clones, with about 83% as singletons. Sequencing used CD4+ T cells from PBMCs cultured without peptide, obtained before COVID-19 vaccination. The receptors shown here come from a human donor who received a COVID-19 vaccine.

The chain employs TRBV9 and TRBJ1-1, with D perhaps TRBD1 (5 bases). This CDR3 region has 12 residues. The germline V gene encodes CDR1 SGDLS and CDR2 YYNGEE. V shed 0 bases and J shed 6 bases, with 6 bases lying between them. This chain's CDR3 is CASSVGGSEAFF. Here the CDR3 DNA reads TGTGCCAGCAGCGTAGGGGGGTCTGAAGCTTTCTTT.

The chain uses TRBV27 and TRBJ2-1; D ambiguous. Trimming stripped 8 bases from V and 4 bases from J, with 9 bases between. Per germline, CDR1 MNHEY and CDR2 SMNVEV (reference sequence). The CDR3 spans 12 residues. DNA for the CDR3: TGTGCCAGCGCCCCACGGTACAATGAGCAGTTCTTC. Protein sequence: CASAPRYNEQFF.

The CDR3, as DNA: TGTGCCAGCAGCTTAGCGGGGGCGGGCGGGGAGCTGTTTTTT. It is translated as CASSLAGAGGELFF. The rearrangement joins TRBV7-2 to TRBJ2-2; TRBD1 might be the D (6 bases). Trimming left V 0 bases short and J 7 bases short, with 9 bases between. Germline CDR1 SGHTA, CDR2 FQGNSA. CDR3 length: 14 amino acids.

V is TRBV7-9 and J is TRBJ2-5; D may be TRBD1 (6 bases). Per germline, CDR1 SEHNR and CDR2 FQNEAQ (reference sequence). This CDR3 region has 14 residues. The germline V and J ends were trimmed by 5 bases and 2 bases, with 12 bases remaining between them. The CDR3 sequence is CASSRGQFQETQYF. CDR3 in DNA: TGTGCCAGCAGCCGCGGACAGTTTCAAGAGACCCAGTACTTC.

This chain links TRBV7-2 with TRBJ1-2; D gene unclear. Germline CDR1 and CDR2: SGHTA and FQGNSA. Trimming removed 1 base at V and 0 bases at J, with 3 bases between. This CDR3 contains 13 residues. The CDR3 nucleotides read TGTGCCAGCAGCTTAGGGGCTAACTATGGCTACACCTTC. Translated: CASSLGANYGYTF.

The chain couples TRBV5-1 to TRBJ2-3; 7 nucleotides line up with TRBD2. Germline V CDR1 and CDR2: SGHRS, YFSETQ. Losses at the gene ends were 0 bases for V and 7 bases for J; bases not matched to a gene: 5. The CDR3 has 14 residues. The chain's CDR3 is CASSLGGLENTQYF. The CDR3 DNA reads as TGCGCCAGCAGCTTGGGCGGACTAGAGAATACGCAGTATTTT.

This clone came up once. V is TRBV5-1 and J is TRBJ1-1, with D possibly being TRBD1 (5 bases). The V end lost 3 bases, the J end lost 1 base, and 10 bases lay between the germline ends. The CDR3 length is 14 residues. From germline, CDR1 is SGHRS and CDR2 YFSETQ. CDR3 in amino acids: CASSSFQGNTEAFF. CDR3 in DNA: TGCGCCAGCAGCTCCTTCCAGGGGAACACTGAAGCTTTCTTT. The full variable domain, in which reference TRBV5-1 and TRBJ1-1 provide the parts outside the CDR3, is KAGVTQTPRYLIKTRGQQVTLSCSPISGHRSVSWYQQTPGQGLQFLFEYFSETQRNKGNFPGRFSGRQFSNSRSEMNVSTLELGDSALYLCASSSFQGNTEAFFGQGTRLTVV.

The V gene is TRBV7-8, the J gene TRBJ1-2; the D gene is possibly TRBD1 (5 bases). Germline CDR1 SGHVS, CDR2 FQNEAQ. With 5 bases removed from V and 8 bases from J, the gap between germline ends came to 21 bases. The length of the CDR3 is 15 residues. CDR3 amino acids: CASSEGEGWIGGYTF. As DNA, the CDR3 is TGTGCCAGCAGCGAGGGAGAGGGGTGGATCGGGGGCTACACCTTC.

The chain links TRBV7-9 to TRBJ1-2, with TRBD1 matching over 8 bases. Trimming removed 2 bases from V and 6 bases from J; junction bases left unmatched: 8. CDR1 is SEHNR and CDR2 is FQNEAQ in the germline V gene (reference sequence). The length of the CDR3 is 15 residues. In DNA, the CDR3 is TGTGCCAGCAGCTTAACGTCAGGGGGCACGGATGGCTACACCTTC. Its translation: CASSLTSGGTDGYTF.

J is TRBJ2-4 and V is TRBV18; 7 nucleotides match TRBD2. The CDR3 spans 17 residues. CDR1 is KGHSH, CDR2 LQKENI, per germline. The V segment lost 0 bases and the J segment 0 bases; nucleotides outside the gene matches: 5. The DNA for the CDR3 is TGTGCCAGCTCACCACCGCTAGCGGTGCTAGCCAAAAACATTCAGTACTTC. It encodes CASSPPLAVLAKNIQYF.